One sample yielded the 8 T cell receptor beta chains listed below, sequenced in a study of graft-versus-host responses after intestinal transplantation. Graft material was processed, releasing intraepithelial and lamina propria lymphocytes. Measured with immunoSEQ multiplex PCR; TCRdb has only the in-frame clones, and not every one. This sample carries about 14,000 clones, 77% of them seen once, and the ten largest clones take around 3.9%. The sample consisted of ileum tissue, taken just under 28 days after intestinal transplant. Receptor source: a human patient who received an intestinal transplant, so some T cells may come from the graft donor.

V gene TRBV6-1 combines with J gene TRBJ1-2; D is perhaps TRBD1 (5 bases). V was clipped by 8 bases and J by 4 bases, with 17 bases between them. Germline V gene data show CDR1 as MNHNS and CDR2 as SASEGT. This CDR3 contains 14 residues. The CDR3 sequence: CASDDRAGLYGYTF. CDR3 DNA sequence: TGTGCCAGCGACGACAGAGCAGGGCTCTATGGCTACACCTTC.

This CDR3 is CASSQGRGLAGGYSEQYF. In DNA form, the CDR3 reads TGTGCCAGCAGCCAAGGGAGAGGACTAGCGGGAGGATACTCCGAGCAGTACTTC. The chain couples TRBV4-2 to TRBJ2-7, with 14 nucleotides matching TRBD2. CDR1 and CDR2 from the germline V gene are LGHNA and YNFKEQ. Germline trimming cut 1 base from V and 6 bases from J; bases unmatched to any gene: 11. The CDR3 covers 18 residues.

V is TRBV2 and J is TRBJ2-5, with D unresolved. CDR1 and CDR2 (germline): SNHLY, FYNNEI. V was pared by 6 bases and J by 2 bases, with 10 bases between. This CDR3 is 13 amino acids long. The CDR3 region is CASRFRSQETQYF. CDR3 DNA sequence: TGTGCCAGCAGGTTCAGGTCGCAAGAGACCCAGTACTTC.

This clone came up once. The chain joins TRBV5-1 to TRBJ2-2, with 10 bases identical to TRBD2. The V gene end was trimmed by 4 bases and the J gene end by 0 bases; junction bases not matched to a gene: 3. This CDR3 has 16 amino acids. CDR1 is SGHRS, CDR2 YFSETQ, per germline. The CDR3 DNA reads as TGCGCCAGCAGCCGAACTAGCGGGGCGAACACCGGGGAGCTGTTTTTT. Its translation: CASSRTSGANTGELFF.

The chain is built from TRBV20-1 and TRBJ2-1; D may be TRBD2 (6 bases). This CDR3 contains 11 residues. CDR1 and CDR2 from the germline V gene are DFQATT and SNEGSKA (reference sequence). The V and J ends lost 6 bases and 9 bases respectively, with 12 bases between them. DNA of the CDR3: TGCAGTGCGCCGACTAGGCTTGAGCAGTTCTTC. Translating gives CSAPTRLEQFF.

A few counts support this clone. The chain carries TRBV11-2 and TRBJ1-4, with 7 bases matching TRBD1. With 5 bases clipped from V and 0 bases from J, the junction kept 3 bases outside the gene matches. The CDR3 covers 15 residues. The germline CDR1 and CDR2 sequences are SGHAT and FQNNGV. The chain's CDR3 is CASSATGATNEKLFF. The CDR3, as DNA: TGTGCCAGCAGCGCCACAGGGGCAACTAATGAAAAACTGTTTTTT.

The J gene is TRBJ1-1, the V gene TRBV19; 8 bases align to TRBD1. J lost 5 bases, V lost 10 bases, and 12 bases had no gene match. CDR3 length: 14 residues. Germline-derived CDR1 and CDR2 are LNHDA and SQIVND (reference sequence). The CDR3 bases are TGTGCCACCCGAAAGGACAGGGTCGAGACTGAAGCTTTCTTT. It codes for CATRKDRVETEAFF.

The chain is built from TRBV2 and TRBJ1-5; 10 positions match TRBD1. CDR1 is SNHLY and CDR2 is FYNNEI in the germline V gene. This CDR3 region has 15 residues. The J segment lost 7 bases and the V segment lost 4 bases, leaving 7 bases of the junction unmatched. Here the CDR3 reads CASSARDRGDQPQHF. The DNA for the CDR3 is TGTGCCAGCAGTGCCCGGGACAGGGGTGACCAGCCCCAGCATTTT.